A single sample is the source of the 20 T cell receptor beta chains below, sequenced in a study of OX40 agonist ivuxolimab in advanced cancers. Here immunoSEQ multiplex PCR was the method, and the copy in TCRdb shows in-frame clones only, minus some. The data hold under 65,000 clones, with approximately 90% observed a single time. The source was CD4+ or CD8+ T cells sorted from blood, collected in a trial of the OX40 agonist ivuxolimab. The receptor source for this set is an adult with an advanced solid tumor such as melanoma, head and neck, liver or kidney cancer.

J is TRBJ1-1 and V is TRBV4-1; tentatively, D is TRBD1 (6 bases). The CDR3 contains 14 residues. The V end lost 2 bases, the J end lost 5 bases, and 12 bases lay between the germline ends. The germline V gene encodes CDR1 MGHRA and CDR2 YSYEKL. The CDR3 DNA reads TGCGCCAGCAGCCAAACAGGGTTACCAACTGAAGCTTTCTTT. Protein product: CASSQTGLPTEAFF.

The CDR3 loop reads CASRTSVSYEQYF. The CDR3 bases are TGTGCCAGCAGGACTAGCGTTTCCTACGAGCAGTACTTC. The chain recombines TRBV2 with TRBJ2-7, with 8 bases matching TRBD2. This CDR3 has 13 residues. J gave up 1 base and V 6 bases, and 2 bases lay outside the gene matches. CDR1 is SNHLY, CDR2 FYNNEI, per germline.

The CDR3 protein is CASSLNLAYEQYF. CDR3 nucleotide sequence: TGTGCCAGCAGCTTAAACCTGGCCTACGAGCAGTACTTC. V usage is TRBV7-9 and J usage is TRBJ2-7; D not certain. This CDR3 contains 13 residues. Looked up from germline, CDR1 is SEHNR and CDR2 is FQNEAQ (reference sequence). V lost 2 bases to trimming and J lost 2 bases, with 7 bases between them.

The chain is built from TRBV4-3 and TRBJ2-5; D might be TRBD1 (6 bases). The CDR3 is 14 residues long. V was shortened by 2 bases and J by 1 base, with 8 bases between the two germline ends. Per germline, CDR1 LGHNA and CDR2 YSLEER. CDR3 sequence reads: CASSQMTGQETQYF. CDR3 bases: TGCGCCAGCAGCCAAATGACAGGCCAAGAGACCCAGTACTTC.

This clone came up once. The chain employs TRBV4-3 and TRBJ2-7; D unclear. The V gene's germline CDR1 is LGHNA and CDR2 YSLEER. V gave up 1 base and J gave up 2 bases, with 9 bases separating them. The CDR3 is made up of 14 amino acids. The CDR3 DNA is TGCGCCAGCAGCCAAGTGACACGAACCTACGAGCAGTACTTC. It translates to CASSQVTRTYEQYF.

This clone was found once. The genes are TRBV7-8 and TRBJ2-3, with a possible D match to TRBD1 (6 bases). The germline V gene encodes CDR1 SGHVS and CDR2 FQNEAQ. V gave up 1 base and J gave up 2 bases, with 10 bases separating them. The CDR3 runs to 15 residues. Here the CDR3 reads CASSLEGHFTDTQYF. DNA of the CDR3: TGTGCCAGCAGCTTAGAGGGACACTTCACAGATACGCAGTATTTT.

The J gene is TRBJ2-7, the V gene TRBV11-2; possible D gene TRBD2, 6 bases. V lost 2 bases and J 4 bases, leaving 15 bases between the germline ends. CDR1 is SGHAT, CDR2 FQNNGV, per germline. The CDR3 has 15 amino acids. This CDR3 reads CASSLPRDLGYEQYF. CDR3 coding DNA: TGTGCCAGCAGCTTACCGCGGGACCTAGGTTACGAGCAGTACTTC.

This sequence joins TRBV27 and TRBJ2-1; D is possibly TRBD2 (5 bases). Germline CDR1 MNHEY, CDR2 SMNVEV (reference sequence). Trimming removed 5 bases at V and 3 bases at J, with 8 bases between. This CDR3 has 13 residues. CDR3 loop: CASSPDFYNEQFF. DNA of the CDR3: TGTGCCAGCAGTCCGGACTTCTACAATGAGCAGTTCTTC.

The chain carries TRBV29-1 and TRBJ2-1; D is undetermined. V lost 5 bases to trimming and J lost 4 bases, with 6 bases between them. CDR1 is SQVTM and CDR2 is ANQGSEA in the germline V gene. There are 11 residues in the CDR3. CDR3 sequence: CSVPEYNEQFF. The DNA of the CDR3 is TGCAGCGTTCCCGAATACAATGAGCAGTTCTTC.

The V gene is TRBV9, the J gene TRBJ1-4, with a possible D match to TRBD1 (6 bases). The CDR3 length is 16 residues. Trimming cost V 3 bases and J 8 bases, with 20 bases left between them. CDR1 SGDLS and CDR2 YYNGEE come from the germline V gene. CDR3 coding DNA: TGTGCCAGCAGCGAAGATTTACAGGGTGGAGGGGAAAAACTGTTTTTT. Translating it yields CASSEDLQGGGEKLFF.

The rearrangement links TRBV4-2 to TRBJ2-7, with 8 nucleotides matching TRBD2. Trimming removed 0 bases from V and 1 base from J; junction bases left unmatched: 5. The CDR3 is 16 residues long. The germline V gene has CDR1 LGHNA and CDR2 YNFKEQ. The CDR3 DNA reads as TGTGCCAGCAGCCAAGAGTCGGGGGGGGGTTCCTACGAGCAGTACTTC. The encoded protein is CASSQESGGGSYEQYF.

The rearrangement joins TRBV19 to TRBJ1-2; TRBD1 is a possible D gene (5 bases). Germline V gene lookup returns CDR1 LNHDA and CDR2 SQIVND (reference sequence). The CDR3 runs 13 residues. Trimming took off 6 bases at V and 3 bases at J, with 11 bases between the two ends. CDR3: CASSPGTDYGYTF. CDR3 nucleotide sequence: TGTGCCAGTAGCCCCGGGACGGACTATGGCTACACCTTC.

V and J are TRBV5-6 and TRBJ2-7; 8 bases fit TRBD1. Germline loops: CDR1 SGHDT, CDR2 YYEEEE. The ends lost 4 bases at V and 1 base at J; junction bases unmatched: 7. The CDR3 sequence is 15 residues long. CDR3 residues: CASSAGQAGSYEQYF. The CDR3 nucleotides read TGTGCCAGCAGCGCGGGACAGGCGGGATCCTACGAGCAGTACTTC.

This chain links TRBV9 with TRBJ2-1; D might be TRBD1 (6 bases). V gave up 0 bases and J gave up 7 bases, with 8 bases separating them. This CDR3 is built from 13 residues. CDR1 and CDR2 from the germline V gene are SGDLS and YYNGEE. CDR3 amino acids: CASSVARGNEQFF. The CDR3 region has the DNA TGTGCCAGCAGCGTAGCGAGGGGGAATGAGCAGTTCTTC.

The count of this clone is one. The chain combines TRBV19 with TRBJ2-3; tentatively, D is TRBD2 (6 bases). The germline V and J ends were trimmed by 8 bases and 0 bases, with 15 bases remaining between them. Germline lookup yields CDR1 LNHDA and CDR2 SQIVND (reference sequence). CDR3 size: 15 residues. The CDR3 nucleotides read TGTGCCAGTTCCCTGGCGGGGACTAGCACAGATACGCAGTATTTT. Translating it yields CASSLAGTSTDTQYF.

The genes are TRBV5-4 and TRBJ2-2; D remains unclear. The CDR3 runs to 11 residues. Germline loops: CDR1 SGHNT, CDR2 YYREEE (reference sequence). Trimming stripped 2 bases from V and 7 bases from J, with 3 bases between. The CDR3: CASSFSGELFF. CDR3 nucleotide sequence: TGTGCCAGCAGCTTCAGCGGGGAGCTGTTTTTT.

The chain is built from TRBV11-1 and TRBJ1-1; tentatively, D is TRBD1 (6 bases). Trimming removed 6 bases at V and 1 base at J, with 15 bases between. The V gene's germline CDR1 is SGHAT and CDR2 FQDESV (reference sequence). The length of the CDR3 is 15 residues. CDR3 sequence reads: CASRYEQGSNTEAFF. DNA for the CDR3: TGTGCCAGCAGGTACGAACAGGGCTCGAACACTGAAGCTTTCTTT.

The chain is built from TRBV30 and TRBJ2-3, with D perhaps TRBD2 (6 bases). Trimming removed 8 bases from V and 6 bases from J, with 15 bases in between. CDR1 is GTSNPN, CDR2 SVGIG, per germline (reference sequence). CDR3 length: 12 residues. The CDR3 is CAGGLSADTQYF. CDR3 nucleotides: TGTGCCGGGGGACTGTCGGCGGATACGCAGTATTTT.

The chain recombines TRBV11-2 with TRBJ1-6; no firm D call. The germline V gene encodes CDR1 SGHAT and CDR2 FQNNGV. The ends were cut back, 0 bases at V and 0 bases at J, with 6 bases in the middle. The CDR3 has 16 amino acids. The DNA for the CDR3 is TGTGCCAGCAGCTTAGAGGACTACTCCTATAATTCACCCCTCCACTTT. Residues: CASSLEDYSYNSPLHF.

The CDR3 region is CASSRNTDTEAFF. CDR3 nucleotides: TGTGCCAGCAGCCGAAATACGGACACTGAAGCTTTCTTT. J is TRBJ1-1 and V is TRBV6-1; the D is unclear. From germline, CDR1 is MNHNS and CDR2 SASEGT. The V gene lost 6 bases and the J gene lost 3 bases, with 11 bases spanning the gap. CDR3 size: 13 residues.